Below, 16 T cell receptor beta chains from the same sample are listed, as sequenced in a study of neurological immune-mediated disorders. TCRdb fed the 5' RACE reads into MiXCR, producing one record per CDR3 protein. The data hold 45,000 to 50,000 distinct CDR3 sequences, with 4.5% observed a single time. The sequencing sample was made of PBMCs. The receptors were sampled from a woman aged 60 to 75 with multiple sclerosis.

At least ten counts were recorded for this clonotype. The genes are TRBV5-1 and TRBJ1-4, with a possible D match to TRBD1 (5 bases). This CDR3 comprises 14 residues. Germline loops: CDR1 SGHRS, CDR2 YFSETQ. Trimming stripped 4 bases from V and 7 bases from J, with 14 bases between. The CDR3 region has the DNA TGCGCCAGCAGCCCTGGGACCGCCATTGAAAAACTGTTTTTT. Amino acid sequence: CASSPGTAIEKLFF.

This clonotype was detected many times. CDR3 loop: CASSLASWAEQYF. The DNA for the CDR3 is TGTGCCAGCAGCTTAGCTTCGTGGGCCGAGCAGTACTTC. This chain uses TRBV11-2 with TRBJ2-7; D is undetermined. V was pared by 1 base and J by 6 bases, with 10 bases between. This CDR3 region has 13 residues. Germline CDR1 reads SGHAT; CDR2 reads FQNNGV.

At least ten counts were recorded for this clonotype. The chain links TRBV28 to TRBJ2-5; 14 bases fit TRBD2. Germline loops: CDR1 MDHEN, CDR2 SYDVKM. V lost 4 bases to trimming and J lost 3 bases; unmatched junction nucleotides: 7. The CDR3 runs to 17 residues. This CDR3 is CASSSGLAGGRKETQYF. In DNA form, the CDR3 reads TGTGCCAGCAGTTCAGGACTAGCGGGGGGACGTAAAGAGACCCAGTACTTC.

In its sample, this clonotype was seen a few times. V gene TRBV5-1 combines with J gene TRBJ2-2; TRBD2 might be the D (6 bases). CDR3 length: 15 residues. Looked up from germline, CDR1 is SGHRS and CDR2 is YFSETQ. Trimming shortened V by 1 base and J by 3 bases, and 10 bases separated the two germline ends. The CDR3 is CASSLSGVDTGELFF. In DNA form, the CDR3 reads TGCGCCAGCAGCTTGTCGGGGGTAGACACCGGGGAGCTGTTTTTT. The full variable domain, in which reference TRBV5-1 and TRBJ2-2 provide the parts outside the CDR3, is KAGVTQTPRYLIKTRGQQVTLSCSPISGHRSVSWYQQTPGQGLQFLFEYFSETQRNKGNFPGRFSGRQFSNSRSEMNVSTLELGDSALYLCASSLSGVDTGELFFGEGSRLTVL.

This clonotype has only a few counts. The CDR3 reads CSVELGAREQYF. In nucleotides, the CDR3 is TGCAGCGTTGAACTGGGGGCGAGGGAGCAGTACTTC. The V call is TRBV29-1, the J call TRBJ2-7; perhaps TRBD1 as D (6 bases). Deletions cut 2 bases from V and 7 bases from J, with 12 bases between. Germline lookup yields CDR1 SQVTM and CDR2 ANQGSEA. The CDR3 extends over 12 amino acids.

About this clonotype itself: One junction end does not reproduce the germline sequence, and a read error may be involved. This chain joins TRBV4-3 and TRBJ2-3; tentatively, D is TRBD1 (5 bases). The CDR3 has 16 amino acids. Germline CDR1 reads LGHNA; CDR2 reads YSLEER. CDR3 protein: CASNQAPRGRTDTQYF. CDR3 bases: TGCGCCAGCAACCAAGCGCCTAGGGGAAGGACAGATACGCAGTATTTT.

In this sample, this clonotype turned up many times. The gene calls are TRBV20-1 and TRBJ2-6; D may be TRBD1 (6 bases). The V end lost 0 bases, the J end lost 1 base, and 7 bases lay between the germline ends. The CDR3 is made up of 15 amino acids. Germline CDR1 and CDR2: DFQATT and SNEGSKA (reference sequence). The CDR3 DNA follows: TGCAGTGCTAGAGATCAGGGGTCTGGGGCCAACGTCCTGACTTTC. Encoded protein: CSARDQGSGANVLTF.

This clonotype has just a few counts. This chain links TRBV2 with TRBJ2-3, with TRBD1 matching 12 bases. CDR1 is SNHLY and CDR2 is FYNNEI in the germline V gene. The trim removed 6 bases at V and 0 bases at J, leaving 19 bases unmatched. This CDR3 spans 21 amino acids. CDR3 amino acids: CASSAPAGTGGEATSTDTQYF. The CDR3 DNA sequence: TGTGCCAGCAGCGCACCCGCTGGGACAGGGGGCGAAGCAACTAGCACAGATACGCAGTATTTT.

The J gene is TRBJ2-2, the V gene TRBV11-2, with a tentative D call TRBD2 (5 bases). Germline loops: CDR1 SGHAT, CDR2 FQNNGV. This CDR3 contains 14 residues. V lost 2 bases and J lost 6, with 10 bases in between. CDR3 DNA sequence: TGTGCCAGCAGCTTATTGTTAGCGTCCGGGGAGCTGTTTTTT. Translating gives CASSLLLASGELFF.

This clonotype was counted ten times or more. The J gene is TRBJ1-1, the V gene TRBV18, with unresolved D. Germline lookup yields CDR1 KGHSH and CDR2 LQKENI. The length of the CDR3 is 12 residues. V was trimmed by 8 bases and J by 3 bases, leaving 10 bases between them. CDR3 residues: CASGEMDTEAFF. CDR3 DNA sequence: TGTGCCAGCGGGGAGATGGACACTGAAGCTTTCTTT.

A few counts support this clonotype. V usage is TRBV6-6 and J usage is TRBJ1-5, with D perhaps TRBD1 (5 bases). V was clipped by 1 base and J by 3 bases, with 13 bases between them. The CDR3 runs to 16 residues. The germline V gene encodes CDR1 MNHNY and CDR2 SVGAGI (reference sequence). CDR3: CASSYFGQGHNQPQHF. The CDR3 DNA sequence: TGTGCCAGCAGTTACTTCGGGCAGGGTCACAATCAGCCCCAGCATTTT.

This clonotype was recorded many times. The rearrangement links TRBV18 to TRBJ2-1; TRBD2 matches at 7 bases. The CDR3 is made up of 14 amino acids. Germline values: CDR1 KGHSH, CDR2 LQKENI. With 3 bases clipped from V and 4 bases from J, the junction kept 3 bases outside the gene matches. The CDR3 region is CASSPQRGYNEQFF. In DNA form, the CDR3 reads TGTGCCAGCTCACCCCAGCGGGGTTACAATGAGCAGTTCTTC.

V is TRBV20-1 and J is TRBJ2-3, with TRBD2 identical over 11 bases. The CDR3 has 17 amino acids. CDR1 is DFQATT, CDR2 SNEGSKA, per germline (reference sequence). Trimming cost V 1 base and J 2 bases; bases outside gene matches: 8. The CDR3 is CSARGLAGNPFTDTQYF. CDR3 DNA sequence: TGCAGTGCTAGAGGACTAGCGGGAAATCCTTTCACAGATACGCAGTATTTT.

This clonotype occurred many times. The chain recombines TRBV7-2 with TRBJ2-1; the match to TRBD2 covers 8 bases. Trimming cost V 2 bases and J 7 bases; bases outside gene matches: 10. The germline CDR1 and CDR2 sequences are SGHTA and FQGNSA. The CDR3 runs 16 residues. The CDR3 region has the DNA TGTGCCAGCAGCTTATTAAGCGGGAGAGTGGGAAATGAGCAGTTCTTC. Amino acid sequence: CASSLLSGRVGNEQFF.

This clonotype was counted many times. The chain uses TRBV20-1 and TRBJ2-3, with 12 bases aligning to TRBD2. CDR1 and CDR2 (germline): DFQATT, SNEGSKA (reference sequence). This CDR3 spans 17 amino acids. J was trimmed by 4 bases and V by 1 base; bases with no gene match: 9. DNA of the CDR3: TGCAGTGCTAGAGCTTCCCTGGGACTAGCGGGCTCAGATACGCAGTATTTT. This translates into CSARASLGLAGSDTQYF.

In this sample, this clonotype turned up a few times. The chain carries TRBV6-5 and TRBJ2-1, with D maybe TRBD2 (5 bases). Germline V gene lookup returns CDR1 MNHEY and CDR2 SVGAGI. V lost 6 bases, J lost 7 bases, and 16 bases lay in between. This CDR3 contains 14 residues. CDR3 bases: TGTGCCAGCAGATTACAAGGAGGTGGGAATGAGCAGTTCTTC. It is translated as CASRLQGGGNEQFF.